This T cell receptor beta chain derives from a study of PD-1 blockade in mismatch repair-deficient tumors. The CDR3 consists of 14 residues. V lost 5 bases and J 5 bases, leaving 18 bases between the germline ends. Germline lookup yields CDR1 SQVTM and CDR2 ANQGSEA. A remark on this clone: The target antigen is unknown.

Study-wide findings and caveats: Tumor-resident clones, often undetectable pretreatment in blood, expanded then contracted after pembrolizumab.

Generated by immunoSEQ multiplex PCR, the TCRdb table keeps only in-frame clones and is missing some. Among some 97,000 clones, over 65% were seen once, and the ten largest hold roughly 6.2%. PCR or immunohistochemistry showed mismatch repair deficiency in every enrolled patient. This sequence joins TRBV29-1 and TRBJ2-5, with D perhaps matching TRBD1 or TRBD2 (5 bases each). The sequence derives from an adult with mismatch repair-deficient cancer. The source was peripheral blood, collected approximately 35 weeks after starting pembrolizumab. The CDR3 DNA sequence: TGCAGCGTTCCCGGGACCTCACTTCGGGAGACCCAGTACTTC. This sequence encodes CSVPGTSLRETQYF.